Each of the 10 T cell receptor beta chains below was sequenced from the same sample in a study of response to subunit inactivated influenza vaccine. Each CDR3 protein is one row after TCRdb ran MiXCR on the RT-PCR reads. The sample shows about 540,000 distinct CDR3 sequences, roughly 25% of them seen only once. These data were also reused for a study on T cells expressing NK-cell markers. From that study: cDNA encoding TCR beta was synthesized via 5'RACE template switching incorporating UMIs.

The sample was CD4+ T cells sorted from PBMCs, taken 11 to 12 days after vaccination. Receptors were obtained from a man aged 50-59 years who received an inactivated influenza vaccine.

The chain is built from TRBV11-2 and TRBJ2-5, with D maybe TRBD1 (7 bases). V dropped 5 bases and J dropped 5 bases, with 18 bases sitting between them. From germline, CDR1 is SGHAT and CDR2 FQNNGV. The CDR3 sequence is 15 residues long. This chain's CDR3 is CASSPPTGRRETQYF. Here the CDR3 DNA reads TGTGCCAGCAGCCCCCCGACAGGGAGGCGCGAGACCCAGTACTTC. Full variable domain (missing parts from reference TRBV11-2 and TRBJ2-5): EAGVAQSPRYKIIEKRQSVAFWCNPISGHATLYWYQQILGQGPKLLIQFQNNGVVDDSQLPKDRFSAERLKGVDSTLKIQPAKLEDSAVYLCASSPPTGRRETQYFGPGTRLLVL.

This rearrangement joins TRBV12-3 or TRBV12-4 to TRBJ2-1; D possibly corresponds to TRBD1 (5 bases). The V and J ends lost 7 bases and 8 bases respectively, with 30 bases between them. The CDR3 covers 18 residues. In DNA form, the CDR3 reads TGTGCCAGCACCCAGACAGAATTAACTTCCTCCTTTATTGATGAGCAGTTCTTC. Protein: CASTQTELTSSFIDEQFF.

V and J are TRBV3-1 and TRBJ2-1, with a weak D call TRBD2 (6 bases). This CDR3 contains 21 residues. V lost 3 bases, J lost 4 bases, and 31 bases lay in between. CDR1 and CDR2 (germline): LGHDT, YNNKEL (reference sequence). The CDR3 bases are TGTGCCAGCAGCCAGCTTCGGAGGGACCTCCTACGCCCTCTAAGATACAATGAGCAGTTCTTC. This sequence encodes CASSQLRRDLLRPLRYNEQFF.

This clonotype has a count of ten or more. The chain has TRBV5-1 and TRBJ2-1, with D possibly being TRBD2 (5 bases). There are 16 residues in the CDR3. The V and J ends lost 0 bases and 0 bases respectively, with 10 bases between them. Looked up from germline, CDR1 is SGHRS and CDR2 is YFSETQ. CDR3 sequence reads: CASSLGGSYSYNEQFF. CDR3 DNA: TGCGCCAGCAGCTTGGGAGGGAGTTACTCCTACAATGAGCAGTTCTTC.

This clonotype was recorded a few times. The chain couples TRBV24-1 to TRBJ2-2; D remains unclear. Germline V lookup: CDR1 KGHDR, CDR2 SFDVKD. The CDR3 runs 14 residues. Trimming stripped 1 base from V and 3 bases from J, with 5 bases between. This chain's CDR3 is CATSDFRYTGELFF. Written as DNA, the CDR3 is TGTGCCACCAGTGATTTTCGCTACACCGGGGAGCTGTTTTTT.

V gene TRBV12-3 or TRBV12-4 combines with J gene TRBJ2-5; no clear D gene. The V end was cut by 2 bases, the J end by 2 bases, with 9 bases between. This CDR3 contains 14 residues. This CDR3 reads CASSLSTRQETQYF. The CDR3 region has the DNA TGTGCCAGCAGTTTATCGACTCGGCAAGAGACCCAGTACTTC.

This clonotype was counted between two and nine times. V is TRBV6-2 or TRBV6-3 and J is TRBJ2-7, with D perhaps matching TRBD2 (6 bases). The V gene's germline CDR1 is MNHEY and CDR2 SVGEGT. The CDR3 is 15 amino acids. V dropped 7 bases and J dropped 2 bases, with 18 bases sitting between them. This chain's CDR3 is CASTSLDYPPYEQYF. DNA of the CDR3: TGTGCCAGCACCTCCTTGGACTACCCCCCCTACGAGCAGTACTTC.

This clonotype was recorded a few times. The rearrangement uses TRBV10-1 and TRBJ2-2; D unclear. Germline CDR1 and CDR2: WNHNN and SYGVQD (reference sequence). The V end lost 4 bases, the J end lost 4 bases, and 10 bases lay between the germline ends. The CDR3 sequence is 14 residues long. CDR3 bases: TGCGCCAGCAGTGGTGGGTCAGGCACCGGGGAGCTGTTTTTT. This encodes CASSGGSGTGELFF.

This clonotype has just a few counts. The chain couples TRBV9 to TRBJ2-7; D might be TRBD1 (6 bases). From germline, CDR1 is SGDLS and CDR2 YYNGEE. CDR3 length: 14 amino acids. V was clipped by 4 bases and J by 2 bases, with 13 bases between them. DNA for the CDR3: TGTGCCAGCAGCCCATACAGGGAGACCTACGAGCAGTACTTC. This encodes CASSPYRETYEQYF.

The chain joins TRBV28 to TRBJ2-7, with 12 bases that match TRBD2. Germline CDR1 is MDHEN and CDR2 is SYDVKM. This CDR3 contains 16 residues. The ends lost 7 bases at V and 0 bases at J; junction bases unmatched: 7. The CDR3 coding sequence is TGTGCCAGCACAACTAGCGGGGGGACCGGCTCCTACGAGCAGTACTTC. Translation gives CASTTSGGTGSYEQYF.